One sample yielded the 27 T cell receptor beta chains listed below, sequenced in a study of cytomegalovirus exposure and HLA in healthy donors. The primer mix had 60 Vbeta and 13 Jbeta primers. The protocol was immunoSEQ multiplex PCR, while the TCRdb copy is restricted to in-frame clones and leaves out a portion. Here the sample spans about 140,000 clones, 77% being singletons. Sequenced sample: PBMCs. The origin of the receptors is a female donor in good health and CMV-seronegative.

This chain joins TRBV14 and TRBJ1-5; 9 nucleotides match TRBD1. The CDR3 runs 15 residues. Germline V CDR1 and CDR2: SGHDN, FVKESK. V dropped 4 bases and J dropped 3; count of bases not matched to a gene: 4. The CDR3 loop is CASSRTGGPNQPQHF. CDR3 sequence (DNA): TGTGCCAGCAGCCGAACAGGGGGCCCCAATCAGCCCCAGCATTTT.

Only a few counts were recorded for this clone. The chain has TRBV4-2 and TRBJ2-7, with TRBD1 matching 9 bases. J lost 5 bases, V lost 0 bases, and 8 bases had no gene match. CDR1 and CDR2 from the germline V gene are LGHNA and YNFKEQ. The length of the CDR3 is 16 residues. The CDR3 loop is CASSQDPGTGRHEQYF. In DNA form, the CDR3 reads TGTGCCAGCAGCCAAGATCCCGGGACAGGGCGCCACGAGCAGTACTTC.

The chain's CDR3 is CASMKLGSSPLHF. The CDR3 DNA follows: TGTGCCAGTATGAAGTTAGGGAGTTCACCCCTCCACTTT. The chain joins TRBV19 to TRBJ1-6; D gene unclear. V was pared by 7 bases and J by 9 bases, with 13 bases between. Germline-derived CDR1 and CDR2 are LNHDA and SQIVND (reference sequence). This CDR3 region has 13 residues.

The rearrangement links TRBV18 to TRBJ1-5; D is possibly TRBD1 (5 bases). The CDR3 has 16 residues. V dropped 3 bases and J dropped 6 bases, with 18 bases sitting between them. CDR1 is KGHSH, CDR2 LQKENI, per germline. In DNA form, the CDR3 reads TGTGCCAGCTCACCGCGAGGGTTGAGGGGAGGTCAGCCCCAGCATTTT. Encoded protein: CASSPRGLRGGQPQHF.

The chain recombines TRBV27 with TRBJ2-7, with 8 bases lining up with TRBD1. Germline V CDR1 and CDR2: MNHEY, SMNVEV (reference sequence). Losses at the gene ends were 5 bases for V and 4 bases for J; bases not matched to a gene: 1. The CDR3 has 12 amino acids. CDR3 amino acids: CASSRTGYEQYF. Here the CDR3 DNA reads TGTGCCAGCAGTCGGACAGGGTACGAGCAGTACTTC.

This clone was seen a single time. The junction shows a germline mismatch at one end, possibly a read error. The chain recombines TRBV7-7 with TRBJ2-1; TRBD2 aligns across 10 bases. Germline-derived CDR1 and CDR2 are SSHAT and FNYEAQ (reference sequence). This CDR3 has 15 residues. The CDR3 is CASSLGLAGVNEQFF. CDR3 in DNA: TGTGCTAGCAGCTTAGGGCTAGCGGGAGTAAATGAGCAGTTCTTC.

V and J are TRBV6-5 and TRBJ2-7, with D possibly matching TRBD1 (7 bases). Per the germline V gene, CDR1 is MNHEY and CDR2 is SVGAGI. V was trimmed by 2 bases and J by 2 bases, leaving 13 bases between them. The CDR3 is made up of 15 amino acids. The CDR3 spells CASSYRRDRAYEQYF. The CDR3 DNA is TGTGCCAGCAGTTACAGGCGGGACAGAGCCTACGAGCAGTACTTC.

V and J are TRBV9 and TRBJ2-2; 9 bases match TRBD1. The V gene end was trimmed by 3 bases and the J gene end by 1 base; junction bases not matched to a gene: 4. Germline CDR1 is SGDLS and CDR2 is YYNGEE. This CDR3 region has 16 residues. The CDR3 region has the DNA TGTGCCAGCAGCGAGGGACAGGGCATGAACACCGGGGAGCTGTTTTTT. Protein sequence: CASSEGQGMNTGELFF. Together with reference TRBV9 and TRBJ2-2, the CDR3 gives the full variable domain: DSGVTQTPKHLITATGQRVTLRCSPRSGDLSVYWYQQSLDQGLQFLIQYYNGEERAKGNILERFSAQQFPDLHSELNLSSLELGDSALYFCASSEGQGMNTGELFFGEGSRLTVL.

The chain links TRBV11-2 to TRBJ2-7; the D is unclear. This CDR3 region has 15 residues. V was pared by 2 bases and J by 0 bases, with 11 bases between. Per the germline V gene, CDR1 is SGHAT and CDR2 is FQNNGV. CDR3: CASSLSLIDSYEQYF. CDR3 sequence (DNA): TGTGCCAGCAGCTTAAGTCTAATAGACTCCTACGAGCAGTACTTC.

CDR3 in amino acids: CASSWTALDNEQFF. The CDR3 DNA is TGTGCCAGCAGCTGGACTGCTCTCGACAATGAGCAGTTCTTC. This chain uses TRBV5-6 with TRBJ2-1; D perhaps matches TRBD2 (5 bases). V was cut by 3 bases and J by 5 bases, with 12 bases left in between. Germline V CDR1 and CDR2: SGHDT, YYEEEE. The CDR3 length is 14 residues.

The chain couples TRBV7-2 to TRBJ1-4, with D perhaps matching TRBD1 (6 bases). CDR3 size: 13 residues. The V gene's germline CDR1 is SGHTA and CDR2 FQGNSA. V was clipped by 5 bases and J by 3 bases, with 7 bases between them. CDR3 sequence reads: CASSGQPNEKLFF. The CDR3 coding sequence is TGTGCCAGCAGCGGACAGCCTAATGAAAAACTGTTTTTT.

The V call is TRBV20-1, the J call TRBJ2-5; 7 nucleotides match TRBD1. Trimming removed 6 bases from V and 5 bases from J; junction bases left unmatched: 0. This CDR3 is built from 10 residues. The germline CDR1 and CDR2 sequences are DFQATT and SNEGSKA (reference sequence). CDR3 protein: CSARGETQYF. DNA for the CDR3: TGCAGTGCCAGGGGGGAGACCCAGTACTTC.

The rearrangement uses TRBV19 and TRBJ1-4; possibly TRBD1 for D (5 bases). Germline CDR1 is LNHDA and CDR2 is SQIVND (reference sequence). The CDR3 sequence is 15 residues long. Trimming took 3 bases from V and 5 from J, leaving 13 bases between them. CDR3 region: CASSIPNKGNEKLFF. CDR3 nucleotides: TGTGCCAGTAGTATCCCTAATAAGGGGAATGAAAAACTGTTTTTT.

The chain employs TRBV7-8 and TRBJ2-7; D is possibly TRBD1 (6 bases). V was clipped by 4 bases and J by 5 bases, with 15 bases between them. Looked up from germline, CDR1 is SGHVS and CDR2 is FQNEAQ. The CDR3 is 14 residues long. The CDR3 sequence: CASSSASRQDEQYF. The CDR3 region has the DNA TGTGCCAGCAGCTCCGCCAGCCGACAGGACGAGCAGTACTTC.

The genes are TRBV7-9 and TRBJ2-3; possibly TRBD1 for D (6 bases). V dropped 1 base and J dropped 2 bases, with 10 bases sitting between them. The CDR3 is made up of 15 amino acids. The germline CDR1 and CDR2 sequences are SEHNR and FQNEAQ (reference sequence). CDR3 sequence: CASSLGTENTDTQYF. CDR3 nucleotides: TGTGCCAGCAGCTTAGGGACAGAAAACACAGATACGCAGTATTTT.

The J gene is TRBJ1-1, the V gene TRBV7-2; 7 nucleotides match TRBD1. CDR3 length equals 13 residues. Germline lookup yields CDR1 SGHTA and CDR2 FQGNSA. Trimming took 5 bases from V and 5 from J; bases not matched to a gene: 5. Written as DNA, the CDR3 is TGTGCCAGCAGCCTAGACAGGGAAACTGAAGCTTTCTTT. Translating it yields CASSLDRETEAFF.

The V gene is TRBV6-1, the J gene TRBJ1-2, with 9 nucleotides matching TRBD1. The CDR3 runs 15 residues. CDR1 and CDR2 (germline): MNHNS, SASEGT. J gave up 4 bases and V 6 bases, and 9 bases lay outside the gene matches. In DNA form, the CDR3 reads TGTGCCAGCAGCGAGACCGGGACAGGGTTCTATGGCTACACCTTC. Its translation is CASSETGTGFYGYTF.

The DNA of the CDR3 is TGTGCCAGCATCGACAGTTTTTTTAACTATGGCTACACCTTC. It codes for CASIDSFFNYGYTF. The chain carries TRBV28 and TRBJ1-2; a weak D match, TRBD1 (5 bases). In germline, CDR1 is MDHEN, CDR2 SYDVKM. The CDR3 has 14 residues. The germline V and J ends were trimmed by 7 bases and 1 base, with 13 bases remaining between them.

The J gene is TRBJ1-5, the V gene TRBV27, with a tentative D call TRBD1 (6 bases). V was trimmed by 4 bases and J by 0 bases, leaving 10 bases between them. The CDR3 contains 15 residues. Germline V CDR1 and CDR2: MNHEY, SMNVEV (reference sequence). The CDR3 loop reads CASSWGPYSNQPQHF. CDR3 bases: TGTGCCAGCAGTTGGGGGCCATATAGCAATCAGCCCCAGCATTTT.

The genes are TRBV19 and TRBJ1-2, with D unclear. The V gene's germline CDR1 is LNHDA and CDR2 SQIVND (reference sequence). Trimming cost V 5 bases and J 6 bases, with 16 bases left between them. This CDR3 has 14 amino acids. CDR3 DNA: TGTGCCAGTAGTTCAGGCTCCATGGGCGATGGCTACACCTTC. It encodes CASSSGSMGDGYTF.

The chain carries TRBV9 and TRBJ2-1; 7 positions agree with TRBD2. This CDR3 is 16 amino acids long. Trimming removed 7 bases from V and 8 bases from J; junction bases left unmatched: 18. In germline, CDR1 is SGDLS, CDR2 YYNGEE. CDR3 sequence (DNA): TGTGCCAGCGAACGGGTCCTAGCGGCCTCTAGGGATGAGCAGTTCTTC. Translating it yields CASERVLAASRDEQFF.

In DNA form, the CDR3 reads TGTGCCAGCACCGGGGGACAGCACTACGAGCAGTACTTC. Translation: CASTGGQHYEQYF. The chain has TRBV5-6 and TRBJ2-7, with D maybe TRBD1 (7 bases). Trimming left V 6 bases short and J 3 bases short, with 13 bases between. The CDR3 contains 13 residues. Germline CDR1 is SGHDT and CDR2 is YYEEEE. The full variable domain, completed using reference TRBV5-6 and TRBJ2-7, is DAGVTQSPTHLIKTRGQQVTLRCSPKSGHDTVSWYQQALGQGPQFIFQYYEEEERQRGNFPDRFSGHQFPNYSSELNVNALLLGDSALYLCASTGGQHYEQYFGPGTRLTVT.

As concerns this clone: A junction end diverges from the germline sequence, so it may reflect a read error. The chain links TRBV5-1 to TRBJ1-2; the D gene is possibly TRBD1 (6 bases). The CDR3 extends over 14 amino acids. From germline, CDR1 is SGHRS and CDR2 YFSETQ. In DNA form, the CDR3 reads TGCGCCAGCAGGTCTGACACAGGGAATCAAGGCTACCCCTTC. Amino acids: CASRSDTGNQGYPF.

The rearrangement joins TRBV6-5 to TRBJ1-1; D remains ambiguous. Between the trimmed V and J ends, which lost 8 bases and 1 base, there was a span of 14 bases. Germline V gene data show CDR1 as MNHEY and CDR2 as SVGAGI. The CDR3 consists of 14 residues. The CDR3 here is CASRGMGSNTEAFF. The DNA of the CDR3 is TGTGCCAGCCGGGGTATGGGATCGAACACTGAAGCTTTCTTT.

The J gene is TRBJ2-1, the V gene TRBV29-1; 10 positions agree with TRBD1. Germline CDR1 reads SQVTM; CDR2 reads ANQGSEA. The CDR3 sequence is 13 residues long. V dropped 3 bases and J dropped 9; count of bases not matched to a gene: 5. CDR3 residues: CSVDRQGAGEQFF. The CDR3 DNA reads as TGCAGCGTTGATAGACAGGGGGCGGGTGAGCAGTTCTTC.

CDR3 in amino acids: CASSLEGAGGRVDEQFF. In DNA form, the CDR3 reads TGTGCCAGCAGCCTGGAGGGGGCGGGAGGACGCGTCGATGAGCAGTTCTTC. The chain couples TRBV9 to TRBJ2-1; D is perhaps TRBD2 (8 bases). Trimming took off 4 bases at V and 8 bases at J, with 25 bases between the two ends. The CDR3 extends over 17 amino acids. Per germline, CDR1 SGDLS and CDR2 YYNGEE.

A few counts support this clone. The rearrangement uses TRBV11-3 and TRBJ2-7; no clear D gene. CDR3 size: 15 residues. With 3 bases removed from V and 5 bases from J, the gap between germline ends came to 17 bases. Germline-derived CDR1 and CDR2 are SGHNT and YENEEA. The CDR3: CASSLFRPVEDEQYF. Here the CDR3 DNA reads TGTGCCAGCAGCTTGTTCCGTCCAGTTGAAGACGAGCAGTACTTC.